The rows below give T cell receptor beta chains drawn from one sample of a study of blood T cell repertoires in COVID-19. Method: immunoSEQ multiplex PCR; TCRdb's copy keeps in-frame clones and lacks some. The sample consists of approximately 300,000 clones, roughly 87% of them appearing once. The sequencing input was peripheral blood. These receptors all come from a man aged 18 to 30 with active or convalescent COVID-19. Both conserved end residues are part of each CDR3. The order of the fields is V gene, J gene, D gene, CDR3 protein. The D gene is left open where the match is weak.

TRBV29-1	TRBJ2-7	NA	CSVDGGFNEQYF
TRBV27	TRBJ2-2	NA	CASSLLEYTGELFF
TRBV11-1	TRBJ2-7	TRBD1	CASSLSQGVTYEQYF
TRBV11-2	TRBJ1-1	NA	CASSPGTILGRMNTEAFF
TRBV19	TRBJ1-4	NA	CASSRGRGTNEKLFF
TRBV5-1	TRBJ2-1	TRBD2	CATSGVNYNEQFF
TRBV19	TRBJ2-1	TRBD2	CASGRASGRESEQFF
TRBV9	TRBJ2-7	TRBD1	CATTDSGGRYEQYF
TRBV27	TRBJ1-1	NA	CASRLEGNTEAFF
TRBV7-9	TRBJ1-1	NA	CASRSSLTGSLTEAFF
TRBV9	TRBJ2-7	TRBD1	CASSIYGTADYEQYF
TRBV18	TRBJ2-3	NA	CASSPPSGDTDTQYF
TRBV28	TRBJ1-1	NA	CASSLDRRQAFF
TRBV3-1/TRBV3-2	TRBJ2-5	TRBD2	CASSQGLAGVETQYF
TRBV2	TRBJ1-5	NA	CASRRDVSNQPQHF
TRBV18	TRBJ1-1	NA	CASSSQANTEAFF
TRBV5-1	TRBJ2-7	TRBD2	CASSLEPSGGAYEQYF
TRBV6-5	TRBJ1-2	TRBD1	CASGVTGGYGYTF
TRBV2	TRBJ1-2	NA	CASSAGVCTF
TRBV24-1	TRBJ1-2	NA	CATSGRTDGDGYTF
TRBV27	TRBJ2-1	NA	CASSLSEIGGVGEQFF
TRBV19	TRBJ2-1	NA	CASNNGHSYNEQFF
TRBV4-3	TRBJ2-7	NA	CASSQAPVGGDTYEQYF
TRBV29-1	TRBJ2-7	TRBD2	CSVEGGRGGYEQYF
TRBV7-2	TRBJ2-3	TRBD1	CASSSGQGGSTDTQYF
TRBV5-1	TRBJ2-1	TRBD2	CASSSSAGGYNEQFF
TRBV2	TRBJ2-3	TRBD2	CASTRLAGGTDTQYF
TRBV11-2	TRBJ2-3	TRBD1	CASSLTMGQGADTQYF
TRBV3-1/TRBV3-2	TRBJ1-3	NA	CASSQGDFPGSGNTIYF
TRBV21-1	TRBJ2-3	NA	CASTVKEREGRNTQYF
TRBV19	TRBJ2-7	NA	CASSRRERIYEQYF